The 4 T cell receptor beta chains presented below share a single source sample, sequenced in a study of blood T cell repertoires in COVID-19. Only in-frame clones appear in the TCRdb table, and some are missing; sequencing was by immunoSEQ multiplex PCR. The sample has 240,000 or so clones, 81% seen once. Material: peripheral blood. The receptor source for this set is a woman of 80 years or more with COVID-19, enrolled during active disease.

V and J are TRBV28 and TRBJ1-2; possibly TRBD1 for D (6 bases). Deletions cut 6 bases from V and 6 bases from J, with 14 bases between. This CDR3 region has 13 residues. Looked up from germline, CDR1 is MDHEN and CDR2 is SYDVKM. CDR3 bases: TGTGCCAGCAGCCTAAACAGGGACCATGGCTACACCTTC. Protein product: CASSLNRDHGYTF.

The V call is TRBV29-1, the J call TRBJ1-2; tentative D call: TRBD1 (6 bases). The V gene lost 6 bases and the J gene lost 7 bases, with 12 bases spanning the gap. Germline values: CDR1 SQVTM, CDR2 ANQGSEA. The CDR3 runs to 11 residues. CDR3 coding DNA: TGCAGCGTCGACAGGTTCCCTGGCTACACCTTC. Protein sequence: CSVDRFPGYTF.

The genes are TRBV5-6 and TRBJ2-3; TRBD1 matches 7 bases. Per germline, CDR1 SGHDT and CDR2 YYEEEE. V lost 0 bases to trimming and J lost 6 bases; unmatched junction nucleotides: 4. The CDR3 extends over 14 amino acids. This CDR3 reads CASSLGQGVDTQYF. The CDR3 coding sequence is TGTGCCAGCAGCTTGGGACAGGGAGTGGATACGCAGTATTTT.

This sequence joins TRBV4-2 and TRBJ1-2; TRBD1 matches 8 bases. Germline V CDR1 and CDR2: LGHNA, YNFKEQ. With 3 bases clipped from V and 5 bases from J, the junction kept 8 bases outside the gene matches. The CDR3 runs to 15 residues. The CDR3 DNA sequence: TGTGCCAGCAGCCAGGGCGGACAGGGAGGTTATGGCTACACCTTC. Translation: CASSQGGQGGYGYTF.